These 9 T cell receptor beta chains originate from one sample sequenced in a study of blood T cells in healthy people across ages. Combining a sample-barcoded 5' primer with a J-beta primer mix, a second PCR ran for roughly 6 to 11 cycles. One entry per CDR3 protein, called by TCRdb with MiXCR from the 5' RACE reads. The data contain about 970,000 distinct CDR3 sequences, about 51% of them singletons. Sequencing was performed on blood. The receptors here all came from a woman aged 55-70 years in good health.

A note on this clonotype: One junction end disagrees with the germline gene, perhaps due to a read error. This sequence joins TRBV28 and TRBJ1-1; D is uncertain. The CDR3 contains 13 residues. Germline loops: CDR1 MDHEN, CDR2 SYDVKM. CDR3 nucleotide sequence: TGTGCCGGCAGCTCCAGACTTCACACTGAAGCTTTCTTT. Translating gives CAGSSRLHTEAFF.

The CDR3 DNA sequence: TGTGCCAGCAGCTTTTCAGCCCGGGATGAGCAGTTCTTC. Translation: CASSFSARDEQFF. The genes are TRBV11-3 and TRBJ2-1; D gene unclear. Trimming left V 3 bases short and J 8 bases short, with 11 bases between. The CDR3 totals 13 residues. Germline V CDR1 and CDR2: SGHNT, YENEEA.

This clonotype was counted only a few times. The chain joins TRBV7-2 to TRBJ2-5, with D perhaps matching TRBD2 (5 bases). Per germline, CDR1 SGHTA and CDR2 FQGNSA. There are 15 residues in the CDR3. Trimming pared 1 base from V and 4 bases from J, leaving 13 bases between. The CDR3 DNA reads as TGTGCCAGCAGCTTAGATCCTAGCTCCTTAGAGACCCAGTACTTC. Its protein product is CASSLDPSSLETQYF.

The chain uses TRBV4-1 and TRBJ2-1; D is unclear. Germline values: CDR1 MGHRA, CDR2 YSYEKL. The CDR3 runs 13 residues. The ends were cut back, 4 bases at V and 8 bases at J, with 12 bases in the middle. Here the CDR3 reads CASSPRNGDEQFF. The CDR3 DNA sequence: TGCGCCAGCAGCCCAAGAAATGGGGATGAGCAGTTCTTC.

The chain carries TRBV25-1 and TRBJ2-7; D not certain. V gave up 3 bases and J gave up 6 bases, with 18 bases separating them. Germline V gives CDR1 MGHDK, CDR2 SYGVNS. This CDR3 has 15 amino acids. The CDR3: CASSEVAPIGVEQYF. The DNA for the CDR3 is TGTGCCAGCAGTGAGGTAGCCCCCATAGGCGTCGAGCAGTACTTC.

The chain is built from TRBV20-1 and TRBJ2-1; D gene ambiguous. The germline V gene has CDR1 DFQATT and CDR2 SNEGSKA (reference sequence). Trimming removed 6 bases from V and 8 bases from J, with 20 bases in between. The CDR3 covers 14 residues. The CDR3 DNA follows: TGCAGTGCCATCGAGGTGGTAGAGTCCGATGAGCAGTTCTTC. Translated, it gives CSAIEVVESDEQFF.

This clonotype was seen more than once but under ten times. V gene TRBV6-6 combines with J gene TRBJ2-3; no definite D call. The CDR3 sequence is 15 residues long. The germline V gene encodes CDR1 MNHNY and CDR2 SVGAGI (reference sequence). V lost 6 bases, J lost 1 base, and 14 bases lay in between. This CDR3 is CASSSLNSGTDTQYF. CDR3 sequence (DNA): TGTGCCAGCAGCTCACTCAACTCGGGCACAGATACGCAGTATTTT.

The genes are TRBV28 and TRBJ2-3; perhaps D is TRBD1 or TRBD2 (7 bases each). CDR1 MDHEN and CDR2 SYDVKM come from the germline V gene. CDR3 length equals 18 residues. Trimming pared 4 bases from V and 1 base from J, leaving 21 bases between. This chain's CDR3 is CASSSTGDPSGGTDTQYF. The CDR3 DNA is TGTGCCAGCAGTTCCACAGGGGATCCTAGCGGAGGCACAGATACGCAGTATTTT. Full variable domain (outside the CDR3, taken from reference TRBV28 and TRBJ2-3): DVKVTQSSRYLVKRTGEKVFLECVQDMDHENMFWYRQDPGLGLRLIYFSYDVKMKEKGDIPEGYSVSREKKERFSLILESASTNQTSMYLCASSSTGDPSGGTDTQYFGPGTRLTVL.

This clonotype was counted a few times. This chain connects TRBV29-1 to TRBJ2-1, with 8 positions matching TRBD2. V shed 5 bases, J shed 5 bases, and the junction held 5 bases outside the gene matches. Germline assignment: CDR1 SQVTM and CDR2 ANQGSEA. This CDR3 comprises 13 residues. CDR3 bases: TGCAGCGTTACCAAGGGACTAGACAATGAGCAGTTCTTC. This codes for CSVTKGLDNEQFF.